This T cell receptor (beta chain) was obtained from a study of a mutant IDH1 vaccine in newly diagnosed glioma. Study overall: Patients got their first vaccination 4-6 weeks after radiotherapy alone, or with temozolomide cycles. Treated individuals were about 60% male and about 38% female, averaging about 40 years of age.

Described time point: week 23, last vaccination. Every vaccine dose comprised 300 ug of mutant IDH1 20-mer peptide plus topical imiquimod. Donor diagnoses consisted of new WHO grade 3 or 4 IDH1-mutant, ATRX-lost astrocytomas. V lost 4 bases, J lost 5 bases, and 4 bases stayed unmatched. This CDR3 spans 14 amino acids. From germline, CDR1 is SGHRS and CDR2 YFSETQ. Using immunoSEQ multiplex PCR, the repertoire was profiled, and TCRdb retains in-frame clones only, with some absent. The sample shows around 80,000 clones, more than 80% of them seen only once. Study observations and caveats: Vaccine-induced immune responses occurred in 90% to 95% of patients.

Turning to this clone: Its specificity is unknown.

The sample here was PBMCs, taken from a glioma patient whose treatment included an IDH1 peptide vaccine. This sequence originates from a woman in her forties or fifties with glioma. The J gene is TRBJ2-7, the V gene TRBV5-1; 12 bases fit TRBD2. The CDR3 DNA sequence: TGCGCCAGCAGCAGGACTAGCGGGGCGGACGAGCAGTACTTC. It translates to CASSRTSGADEQYF.